Here is one T cell receptor beta chain with its context. As yet, its antigen is unknown. The data derive from a study of CD8+ T cells in alopecia areata. The overall study: For the treated group, dosing was oral tofacitinib at 5 to 10 mg twice daily. Findings and limits, study-wide: Scalp samples also contribute reads from the resident alphabeta T cells found in normal skin. Clonality exceeded that of normal scalp in lesional scalp, most notably in alopecia totalis/universalis.

Alopecia areata patients provided lesional scalp punch biopsies and peripheral blood, both collected for the study. CDR1 is SGHNT, CDR2 YYREEE, per germline (reference sequence). The CDR3 sequence is 14 residues long. J lost 7 bases, V lost 2 bases, and 1 base had no gene match. cDNA prepared by RNA extraction and subsequent reverse transcription served as the template for sequencing. Some clones are missing from TCRdb's copy, which holds only in-frame ones; the method was immunoSEQ multiplex PCR. The sample consists of about 180,000 clones, less than 80% of them appearing once. Source: CD8+ T cells sorted from blood, taken at week 0. The J gene is TRBJ1-6, the V gene TRBV5-4, with 9 bases identical to TRBD1. This TCR was recovered from a human donor with alopecia areata. CDR3 protein: CASSFGTGNSPLHF. DNA of the CDR3: TGTGCCAGCAGCTTTGGGACAGGGAATTCACCCCTCCACTTT.